These 25 T cell receptor beta chains came from one sample sequenced in a study of patients and donors after allogeneic stem cell transplantation. TCRdb reanalysed the RT-PCR reads using MiXCR and keeps one entry per CDR3 protein. The repertoire consists of a few hundred thousand distinct CDR3 sequences, with roughly 14% occurring once and the leading ten covering more than 9%. Sequenced material: blood, either unsorted or a sorted T cell fraction (not recorded which). Receptors were obtained from a human donor who was either an allogeneic HSCT recipient or a stem cell or donor lymphocyte infusion donor (not recorded which). It is not recorded whose cells these are; they may come from a transplant donor.

The J gene is TRBJ2-5, the V gene TRBV5-1; tentatively, D is TRBD2 (6 bases). CDR3 length: 14 amino acids. Germline CDR1 and CDR2: SGHRS and YFSETQ. Trimming shortened V by 5 bases and J by 0 bases, and 11 bases separated the two germline ends. The CDR3 DNA reads as TGCGCCAGCAGAGGACTACCCAACCAAGAGACCCAGTACTTC. It codes for CASRGLPNQETQYF.

The table lists this clonotype with many counts. This chain links TRBV3-1 with TRBJ2-3; D not certain. The CDR3 is 14 residues long. Per germline, CDR1 LGHDT and CDR2 YNNKEL (reference sequence). Between the trimmed V and J ends, which lost 0 bases and 6 bases, there was a span of 10 bases. The CDR3 DNA follows: TGTGCCAGCAGCCAAGATTCTTTTGCGGATACGCAGTATTTT. Translation: CASSQDSFADTQYF.

J is TRBJ1-4 and V is TRBV30; the D gene is possibly TRBD1 (6 bases). This CDR3 is 14 amino acids long. Between the trimmed V and J ends, which lost 8 bases and 0 bases, there was a span of 13 bases. CDR1 GTSNPN and CDR2 SVGIG come from the germline V gene (reference sequence). The CDR3 nucleotides are TGTGCCGGCTCCCGACAGGCAACTAATGAAAAACTGTTTTTT. It yields the protein CAGSRQATNEKLFF.

V is TRBV2 and J is TRBJ2-4, with D unresolved. The V gene lost 5 bases and the J gene lost 0 bases, with 14 bases spanning the gap. The CDR3 sequence is 16 residues long. CDR1 and CDR2 from the germline V gene are SNHLY and FYNNEI. In DNA, the CDR3 is TGTGCCAGCAGTCTAGGGTCCTACCTAGCCAAAAACATTCAGTACTTC. It codes for CASSLGSYLAKNIQYF.

This clonotype has ten or more counts. The chain recombines TRBV28 with TRBJ2-2; 11 bases map to TRBD2. This CDR3 comprises 16 residues. J gave up 5 bases and V 6 bases, and 8 bases lay outside the gene matches. Germline loops: CDR1 MDHEN, CDR2 SYDVKM. CDR3 in DNA: TGTGCCAGCAGAACGGGACTAGCGGCTGATACCGGGGAGCTGTTTTTT. This codes for CASRTGLAADTGELFF. Using reference TRBV28 and TRBJ2-2 for the parts outside the CDR3, the full variable domain is DVKVTQSSRYLVKRTGEKVFLECVQDMDHENMFWYRQDPGLGLRLIYFSYDVKMKEKGDIPEGYSVSREKKERFSLILESASTNQTSMYLCASRTGLAADTGELFFGEGSRLTVL.

Only a few counts were recorded for this clonotype. The chain joins TRBV3-1 to TRBJ1-2, with 9 bases fitting TRBD1. Germline-derived CDR1 and CDR2 are LGHDT and YNNKEL (reference sequence). Trimming at V came to 4 bases and at J to 7 bases, leaving 4 bases not matched to a gene. This CDR3 spans 13 amino acids. The CDR3 region is CASSPTGGGGYTF. The CDR3 nucleotides are TGTGCCAGCAGCCCGACAGGGGGAGGTGGCTACACCTTC. Together with reference TRBV3-1 and TRBJ1-2, the CDR3 gives the full variable domain: DTAVSQTPKYLVTQMGNDKSIKCEQNLGHDTMYWYKQDSKKFLKIMFSYNNKELIINETVPNRFSPKSPDKAHLNLHINSLELGDSAVYFCASSPTGGGGYTFGSGTRLTVV.

This clonotype was observed a few times. The chain has TRBV7-8 and TRBJ2-4; 9 bases agree with TRBD2. V was pared by 0 bases and J by 3 bases, with 3 bases of the junction left unmatched. The CDR3 consists of 16 residues. In germline, CDR1 is SGHVS, CDR2 FQNEAQ. The CDR3 DNA is TGTGCCAGCAGCTTAGCGCCTAGCGGGGTCAAAAACATTCAGTACTTC. This gives the protein CASSLAPSGVKNIQYF.

V and J are TRBV11-3 and TRBJ2-2; D gene ambiguous. Germline V gives CDR1 SGHNT, CDR2 YENEEA. The V gene lost 3 bases and the J gene lost 6 bases, with 5 bases spanning the gap. This CDR3 has 12 residues. DNA of the CDR3: TGTGCCAGCAGCTTTTTACCCGGGGAGCTGTTTTTT. Translation gives CASSFLPGELFF.

Ten or more counts support this clonotype. The chain joins TRBV24-1 to TRBJ2-6, with D perhaps TRBD2 (6 bases). Trimming took off 4 bases at V and 0 bases at J, with 9 bases between the two ends. This CDR3 is built from 16 residues. Germline CDR1 and CDR2: KGHDR and SFDVKD. This chain's CDR3 is CATSEMGGSGANVLTF. CDR3 nucleotide sequence: TGTGCCACCAGTGAGATGGGAGGCTCTGGGGCCAACGTCCTGACTTTC.

This clonotype was seen only a few times. J is TRBJ2-3 and V is TRBV7-2; D is uncertain. The CDR3 runs to 14 residues. Germline CDR1 reads SGHTA; CDR2 reads FQGNSA. V was shortened by 5 bases and J by 3 bases, with 12 bases between the two germline ends. The CDR3 sequence: CASSLRTFTDTQYF. The CDR3 coding sequence is TGTGCCAGCAGCCTCAGGACCTTTACAGATACGCAGTATTTT.

V and J are TRBV30 and TRBJ1-3; 7 nucleotides match TRBD1. This CDR3 contains 15 residues. Germline V gene sequence: CDR1 GTSNPN, CDR2 SVGIG (reference sequence). The ends lost 4 bases at V and 4 bases at J; junction bases unmatched: 10. The CDR3 sequence is CAWTRPGTAGNTIYF. The DNA of the CDR3 is TGTGCCTGGACGCGTCCCGGGACAGCGGGAAACACCATATATTTT.

This clonotype was counted a few times. This chain connects TRBV7-2 to TRBJ2-3; D is perhaps TRBD2 (6 bases). The V end was cut by 5 bases, the J end by 2 bases, with 14 bases between. This CDR3 contains 15 residues. Per the germline V gene, CDR1 is SGHTA and CDR2 is FQGNSA. CDR3 sequence: CASSPRTTTTDTQYF. Written as DNA, the CDR3 is TGTGCCAGCAGCCCAAGGACTACCACCACAGATACGCAGTATTTT.

In this sample, this clonotype turned up a few times. The chain is built from TRBV2 and TRBJ2-5; TRBD2 agrees at 10 bases. The germline V gene encodes CDR1 SNHLY and CDR2 FYNNEI. V trimming: 6 bases; J trimming: 4 bases; junction bases outside the gene matches: 2. The CDR3 loop spans 13 amino acids. The CDR3 DNA reads TGTGCCAGCAGAAGACTAGCGGGAGAGACCCAGTACTTC. This translates into CASRRLAGETQYF.

This clonotype was seen ten or more times. The gene calls are TRBV5-1 and TRBJ2-5; TRBD2 is a possible D gene (6 bases). Trimming left V 4 bases short and J 5 bases short, with 24 bases between. CDR3 length: 17 amino acids. Looked up from germline, CDR1 is SGHRS and CDR2 is YFSETQ. CDR3 sequence reads: CASSPLGGASVGETQYF. CDR3 in DNA: TGCGCCAGCAGCCCGTTGGGCGGGGCCTCGGTGGGGGAGACCCAGTACTTC.

The J gene is TRBJ2-3, the V gene TRBV3-1; TRBD2 aligns across 8 bases. With V trimmed by 1 base and J by 5 bases, 5 bases remained unmatched. This CDR3 has 15 residues. The germline CDR1 and CDR2 sequences are LGHDT and YNNKEL (reference sequence). CDR3 coding DNA: TGTGCCAGCAGCCAAGGGGGCGGGAGGAAAGATACGCAGTATTTT. Its translation: CASSQGGGRKDTQYF.

In this sample, this clonotype turned up a few times. The rearrangement joins TRBV30 to TRBJ2-7; tentative D call: TRBD2 (5 bases). V lost 3 bases and J 3 bases, leaving 6 bases between the germline ends. The germline V gene encodes CDR1 GTSNPN and CDR2 SVGIG (reference sequence). The CDR3 has 11 amino acids. This chain's CDR3 is CAWRTIYEQYF. The CDR3 nucleotides read TGTGCCTGGAGGACTATCTACGAGCAGTACTTC.

The table lists this clonotype with many counts. J is TRBJ2-7 and V is TRBV5-1; 10 bases map to TRBD1. The CDR3 is 15 residues long. The J segment lost 4 bases and the V segment lost 3 bases, leaving 7 bases of the junction unmatched. From germline, CDR1 is SGHRS and CDR2 YFSETQ. The CDR3 nucleotides are TGCGCCAGCAGCTCGGGGACAGGGGCAGTATACGAGCAGTACTTC. Translating it yields CASSSGTGAVYEQYF.

This clonotype occurred many times. J is TRBJ2-1 and V is TRBV5-1, with TRBD2 identical over 7 bases. Germline V gene lookup returns CDR1 SGHRS and CDR2 YFSETQ. V lost 0 bases to trimming and J lost 5 bases; unmatched junction nucleotides: 5. The CDR3 is 15 amino acids. This CDR3 is CASSLEPSGNNEQFF. CDR3 DNA: TGCGCCAGCAGCTTGGAACCTAGCGGAAACAATGAGCAGTTCTTC.

The J gene is TRBJ2-1, the V gene TRBV7-3; a weak D match, TRBD2 (5 bases). V was clipped by 3 bases and J by 1 base, with 10 bases between them. There are 15 residues in the CDR3. Germline values: CDR1 SGHTA, CDR2 FQGTGA. CDR3 sequence reads: CASSFGGGSYNEQFF. The DNA for the CDR3 is TGTGCCAGCAGCTTCGGAGGAGGATCCTACAATGAGCAGTTCTTC.

This clonotype came up many times. V usage is TRBV20-1 and J usage is TRBJ2-3; D possibly uses TRBD1 or TRBD2 (5 bases each). Trimming pared 1 base from V and 5 bases from J, leaving 7 bases between. The V gene's germline CDR1 is DFQATT and CDR2 SNEGSKA (reference sequence). The CDR3 is 12 residues long. In nucleotides, the CDR3 is TGCAGTGCTAGAGGGGACGAAGATACGCAGTATTTT. It translates to CSARGDEDTQYF.

The chain links TRBV7-9 to TRBJ2-2; D may be TRBD1 (7 bases). Germline V CDR1 and CDR2: SEHNR, FQNEAQ (reference sequence). V was shortened by 1 base and J by 13 bases, with 19 bases between the two germline ends. CDR3 length equals 15 residues. CDR3 sequence reads: CASSLDNPGGLGLFF. CDR3 in DNA: TGTGCCAGCAGCTTAGATAACCCAGGGGGGCTCGGGCTGTTTTTT.

The chain employs TRBV12-3 or TRBV12-4 and TRBJ2-7; D perhaps matches TRBD2 (6 bases). The CDR3 extends over 19 amino acids. V was trimmed by 9 bases and J by 4 bases, leaving 34 bases between them. CDR3 sequence: CASLGESLNFGGETYEQYF. Here the CDR3 DNA reads TGTGCCAGTCTAGGCGAAAGTTTGAATTTCGGCGGGGAGACTTACGAGCAGTACTTC.

Only a few counts were recorded for this clonotype. The chain is built from TRBV12-3 or TRBV12-4 and TRBJ2-6; D remains unclear. The V end was cut by 0 bases, the J end by 4 bases, with 7 bases between. The CDR3 extends over 15 amino acids. CDR3 DNA: TGTGCCAGCAGTTTAGCACTATCCGGGGCCAACGTCCTGACTTTC. This gives the protein CASSLALSGANVLTF.

The chain couples TRBV4-2 to TRBJ2-1, with D maybe TRBD1 (7 bases). This CDR3 is 13 amino acids long. Trimming took off 0 bases at V and 9 bases at J, with 9 bases between the two ends. Looked up from germline, CDR1 is LGHNA and CDR2 is YNFKEQ. The CDR3 DNA reads TGTGCCAGCAGCCAAGATCAGGGGGGTGAGCAGTTCTTC. This codes for CASSQDQGGEQFF.

This clonotype has at least ten counts. The rearrangement joins TRBV12-3 or TRBV12-4 to TRBJ2-2, with TRBD2 identical over 9 bases. The CDR3 consists of 15 residues. J was trimmed by 8 bases and V by 6 bases; bases with no gene match: 10. The CDR3 coding sequence is TGTGCCAGCAGCCCCTGGAGCGGGAGGTCTGGGGAGCTGTTTTTT. Translating gives CASSPWSGRSGELFF.